The rows below give T cell receptor beta chains drawn from one sample of a study of beta chain features in type 1 diabetes. The table came from immunoSEQ multiplex PCR; TCRdb's copy has only in-frame clones and leaves some out. Of a few hundred thousand clones in the sample, over 8.5% were seen once. Sample: central memory CD4+ T cells from blood. The source is a man aged 30 to 45 with type 1 diabetes. Both conserved end residues are part of each CDR3. A D gene is named only where the DNA matches it firmly. Expanded clones are given a class, and other clones once, few, many or no size at all.

abundance	v_gene	d_gene	j_gene	len	CDR3aa	CDR3nt
few	TRBV27	.	TRBJ2-3	13	CASSPTMGGTQYF	TGTGCCAGCAGTCCAACGATGGGGGGAACGCAGTATTTT
.	TRBV5-1	.	TRBJ1-1	13	CASSLAENTEAFF	TGCGCCAGCAGCCTGGCGGAGAACACTGAAGCTTTCTTT
few	TRBV11-2	TRBD2	TRBJ2-7	16	CASSSPGSGSSYEQYF	TGTGCCAGCAGCTCTCCGGGTAGCGGGAGTTCCTACGAGCAGTACTTC
.	TRBV7-7	.	TRBJ2-5	13	CASSPPGRETQYF	TGTGCCAGCAGCCCTCCGGGGCGAGAGACCCAGTACTTC
few	TRBV20-1	.	TRBJ1-1	11	CSGAGNTEAFF	TGCTCAGGGGCAGGGAACACTGAAGCTTTCTTT
few	TRBV5-1	.	TRBJ1-4	15	CASSLARGTNEKLFF	TGCGCCAGCAGCTTGGCCCGGGGAACTAATGAAAAACTGTTTTTT
.	TRBV28	.	TRBJ2-5	14	CASSLGGRKETQYF	TGTGCCAGCAGTTTAGGAGGGAGAAAGGAGACCCAGTACTTC
.	TRBV4-1	.	TRBJ1-1	15	CASSPFGGTHTEAFF	TGCGCCAGCAGCCCCTTCGGGGGGACCCACACTGAAGCTTTCTTT
few	TRBV9	TRBD1	TRBJ2-1	15	CASTDNRGLDNEQFF	TGTGCCAGCACGGACAACAGGGGCCTGGACAATGAGCAGTTCTTC
.	TRBV6-6	.	TRBJ1-4	14	CASSFTATNEKLFF	TGTGCCAGCAGTTTCACAGCAACTAATGAAAAACTGTTTTTT
few	TRBV6-6	TRBD2	TRBJ2-7	14	CASSSQRETGEQYF	TGTGCCAGCAGTTCGCAGCGGGAGACGGGGGAGCAGTACTTC
.	TRBV9	.	TRBJ2-5	15	CASSPLAVDQETQYF	TGTGCCAGCAGCCCCCTAGCTGTGGACCAAGAGACCCAGTACTTC
.	TRBV7-2	.	TRBJ1-5	13	CASSLVNNQPQHF	TGTGCCAGCAGCTTAGTAAACAATCAGCCCCAGCATTTT
many	TRBV16	TRBD2	TRBJ2-2	16	CASSREAGMNTGELFF	TGTGCCAGCAGTCGGGAGGCAGGGATGAACACCGGGGAGCTGTTTTTT
few	TRBV5-1	TRBD1	TRBJ2-3	16	CASSFLGQGASDTQYF	TGCGCCAGCAGCTTCTTGGGACAGGGGGCGTCAGATACGCAGTATTTT
.	TRBV6-5	.	TRBJ2-7	13	CASSRRDRGEQYF	TGTGCCAGCAGCCGTCGAGACCGGGGGGAGCAGTACTTC
few	TRBV5-1	.	TRBJ1-4	15	CASSLVTGNNEKLFF	TGCGCCAGCAGCTTGGTCACAGGGAATAATGAAAAACTGTTTTTT
.	TRBV7-9	.	TRBJ2-5	15	CASSARQGYQETQYF	TGTGCCAGCAGCGCCCGTCAGGGATACCAAGAGACCCAGTACTTC
few	TRBV28	TRBD1	TRBJ2-7	12	CASDRGRGEQYF	TGTGCCAGCGACAGGGGGCGCGGCGAGCAGTACTTC
few	TRBV6-5	TRBD1	TRBJ2-7	15	CASSYLPGQGGEQYF	TGTGCCAGCAGTTACCTCCCGGGACAGGGTGGCGAGCAGTACTTC
few	TRBV5-1	.	TRBJ1-6	16	CASSFVSGGTDSPLHF	TGCGCCAGCAGCTTCGTATCAGGAGGGACGGATTCACCCCTCCACTTT
.	TRBV11-2	.	TRBJ1-1	13	CATRGSSNTEAFF	TGTGCCACCCGGGGGAGCTCAAACACTGAAGCTTTCTTT
few	TRBV7-3	TRBD1	TRBJ1-1	14	CASSFTGGAAEAFF	TGTGCCAGCAGCTTCACAGGGGGCGCCGCTGAAGCTTTCTTT
few	TRBV7-2	.	TRBJ2-5	14	CASSSRTPGETQYF	TGTGCCAGCAGCTCTAGGACCCCCGGGGAGACCCAGTACTTC
.	TRBV29-1	.	TRBJ2-7	12	CSVESSGDEQYF	TGCAGCGTTGAATCCTCAGGGGACGAGCAGTACTTC
.	TRBV6-5	TRBD2	TRBJ2-7	15	CASSPSGGGRHEQYF	TGTGCCAGCAGTCCCTCCGGGGGGGGCCGCCACGAGCAGTACTTC